This TCR beta chain emerged from a study of blood T cell repertoires in COVID-19 (dated by TCRdb to 2018 to 2021). Looking at the study overall: The collaborator samples originated in the United States, Italy and Spain and spanned the acute and convalescent phases of COVID-19. The repertoires were made available in a free public database intended to serve as a resource for research on the immune response to SARS-CoV-2. A de-identified subject ID, COVID-19 status, age in years and sex were almost always included in the sample metadata. The samples were drawn from two sources: the first 160 participants of the ongoing ImmuneRACE study, and 1,254 subjects contributed by 6 global collaborators. Where available, HLA class I and class II types were obtained from metadata supplied by the sample provider rather than from assay-based typing. Deeply sampled blood TCRbeta repertoires from subjects exposed to, actively infected with, or recovered from COVID-19 were included in the dataset. The prospective study material was composed of cDNA or gDNA derived from T cells, B-cell-depleted T cells, or PBMCs. Here is what the overall study found, with its caveats: Clinical and demographic metadata were provided uncurated, with the amount varying by source and participant.

TCRbeta CDR3 regions were amplified from genomic DNA using the immunoSEQ Assay, a bias-controlled multiplex PCR. On the authors' methods: Within the assay, amplification of reference gene primers was used to estimate how many nucleated cells each sample contained. Sequence reads were collapsed and filtered to measure the absolute abundance of every unique TCRbeta CDR3 rearrangement. Productive Simpson clonality was computed per sample as the square root of Simpson's diversity index over productive rearrangements. TCRdb obtained this table from immuneACCESS and retained in-frame rearrangements with V and J assigned. These tables miss some clones; where compared with another copy, unresolved V genes account for less than half of the shortfall, and the remainder is unexplained. V, J and clone size reflect that table, while D and trimming were determined from the DNA. A total of around 140,000 clones appear in this sample, 86% of them only once. Of the sample, 4.3% falls within the top ten clones.

Participants in the prospective study were aged about 18 to 89 years, lived in 20 to 30 United States geographic areas, and enrolled through a virtual design. In the prospective study, cohorts were assigned on the basis of participant-reported clinical history obtained from a screening survey and a study questionnaire. Recovered participants in ImmuneRACE Cohort 3 were defined as having two consecutive negative NP/OP PCR tests, clearance from a healthcare professional, or resolution of symptoms. In the prospective study, whole blood, serum and a nasopharyngeal or oropharyngeal swab were collected from each participant by mobile phlebotomists. Additional blood draws and questionnaires over an approximately two-month period could optionally be provided by prospective study participants. Before DNA extraction, blood samples from the prospective study were shipped at room temperature or frozen. On this clone: The antigen it recognizes is unknown. Base qualities are not recorded, but no much larger clone differs from it by a single base.

Sequenced: PBMCs or T cells enriched from blood (not recorded which). This sequence was found in a man in his fifties or sixties who had recovered from COVID-19.

Here is the DNA: TGTGCCAGCAGTCGAATACCGGGACAGAGTAATTCACCCCTCCACTTT. This gives the protein CASSRIPGQSNSPLHF. Recombination connected TRBV6-2 or TRBV6-3 to TRBJ1-6; 7 bases in the middle match TRBD1. V is trimmed back by 5 bases and J by 6 bases, and the junction contains 10 bases that no gene match accounts for. CDR1 and CDR2, looked up from the germline V gene, are MNHEY and SVGEGT. The CDR3 sequence holds 16 residues, the cysteine and phenylalanine included. CDR3 DNA is the only sequence kept; it has 48 bases, read in frame from the first base.